This entry concerns a single TCR beta chain. This sample is drawn from a study of blood T cell repertoires in COVID-19. Source study methods: From reference gene primer amplification, estimates of nucleated cell counts were derived. Profiled with immunoSEQ multiplex PCR; TCRdb holds only in-frame clones, not every one. V and J calls and clone size are those listed in that table; D and trimming were worked out from the DNA. The repertoire holds 35,000 to 45,000 clones, with roughly 86% as singletons. The clonotype originates from a human donor in a cohort sampled during active COVID-19. What was sequenced was peripheral blood.

The CDR3 is CASSNDRGISGANVLTF. The CDR3 DNA follows: TGTGCCAGCAGTAACGACAGGGGGATATCTGGGGCCAACGTCCTGACTTTC. V and J are TRBV7-3 and TRBJ2-6, with TRBD1 matching 9 bases. Germline lookup yields CDR1 SGHTA and CDR2 FQGTGA. V was clipped by 6 bases and J by 1 base; unmatched bases: 7. The CDR3 runs to 17 residues.